The subject of this entry is one TCR beta chain. Antigen: not known. CDR1 LGHNT and CDR2 FRNRAP come from the germline V gene. The CDR3 length is 12 residues. The V end lost 3 bases, the J end lost 15 bases, and 15 bases lay between the germline ends. A second PCR, run for roughly 7 to 12 cycles, used a sample-barcoded 5' primer plus a J-beta primer mix. TCRdb reprocessed the 5' RACE reads with MiXCR, giving one entry per CDR3 protein. The sample consists of around 1,000,000 distinct CDR3 sequences, 20% to 25% of them appearing once. This record belongs to a study of blood T cells in healthy people across ages. Study-level results: Donors of long life had a larger count of naive CD4+ cells and greater diversity than aged donors. Naive and antigen-experienced cells could not be conclusively compared, given unsorted PBMCs.

These data were also reused for a study on T cells of mothers and their children. That paper states: The authors detected no persistent microchimeric T cell clones.

The chain couples TRBV12-5 to TRBJ2-1; no clear D gene. The sample was blood. The receptor's source is a girl aged 2-9 years in good health. The CDR3 coding sequence is TGTGCTAGTGGTTTTCTGGGCCAGCTTTTGTTCTTC. Its protein product is CASGFLGQLLFF.